What follows are 10 T cell receptor beta chains derived from one specimen sequenced in a study of CD4 T cells in relation to SARS-CoV-2 and coronaviruses. Generated by immunoSEQ multiplex PCR, the TCRdb table keeps only in-frame clones and is missing some. The sample lists 65,000 or so clones; around 87% were seen once. Unexposed donor CD4+ T cells date from about 2010-2018, before the COVID-19 pandemic. Sequencing was carried out using memory CD4+ T cells from PBMCs. Receptors originate from a human donor in good health.

The chain employs TRBV6-2 or TRBV6-3 and TRBJ1-2; no reliable D call. The CDR3 extends over 19 amino acids. V dropped 6 bases and J dropped 7 bases, with 33 bases sitting between them. CDR1 is MNHEY and CDR2 is SVGEGT in the germline V gene. CDR3 DNA: TGTGCCAGCAGCAGTTACAACAGACTCGCGTTCGGGAAACAATTTGGCTACACCTTC. This encodes CASSSYNRLAFGKQFGYTF.

This sequence joins TRBV19 and TRBJ2-1, with TRBD2 identical over 10 bases. The germline V gene encodes CDR1 LNHDA and CDR2 SQIVND (reference sequence). CDR3 length: 17 residues. V lost 1 base and J lost 2; bases outside the gene matches: 5. The CDR3 bases are TGTGCCAGTAGTATAGGCCCTCTAGCGGGGGCCTACAATGAGCAGTTCTTC. Protein product: CASSIGPLAGAYNEQFF.

The chain couples TRBV19 to TRBJ1-1, with D maybe TRBD1 (6 bases). CDR1 is LNHDA and CDR2 is SQIVND in the germline V gene (reference sequence). The CDR3 spans 13 residues. The ends were cut back, 5 bases at V and 1 base at J, with 8 bases in the middle. CDR3 sequence reads: CASSLRGNTEAFF. The CDR3 DNA reads as TGTGCCAGTAGTCTCAGGGGGAACACTGAAGCTTTCTTT. The whole variable domain, filled in from reference TRBV19 and TRBJ1-1, reads DGGITQSPKYLFRKEGQNVTLSCEQNLNHDAMYWYRQDPGQGLRLIYYSQIVNDFQKGDIAEGYSVSREKKESFPLTVTSAQKNPTAFYLCASSLRGNTEAFFGQGTRLTVV.

This clone was counted a single time. V usage is TRBV24-1 and J usage is TRBJ1-5, with 10 positions matching TRBD1. The CDR3 length is 17 residues. The junction had 10 bases not matched to a gene; V was cut back by 4 bases and J by 5 bases. The V gene's germline CDR1 is KGHDR and CDR2 SFDVKD. CDR3 protein: CATSDSPGQGLHQPQHF. DNA of the CDR3: TGTGCCACCAGTGACTCCCCGGGACAGGGGCTTCATCAGCCCCAGCATTTT.

The gene calls are TRBV5-1 and TRBJ1-2, with D perhaps matching TRBD1 (6 bases). This CDR3 is 15 amino acids long. Germline V gene data show CDR1 as SGHRS and CDR2 as YFSETQ. V gave up 4 bases and J gave up 5 bases, with 18 bases separating them. The CDR3: CASSVAGASGYGYTF. The CDR3 nucleotides read TGCGCCAGCAGCGTGGCGGGGGCATCGGGGTATGGCTACACCTTC.

The chain employs TRBV28 and TRBJ2-7; D remains ambiguous. V shed 4 bases and J shed 7 bases, with 8 bases lying between them. CDR1 is MDHEN, CDR2 SYDVKM, per germline. This CDR3 is 11 amino acids long. CDR3 amino acids: CASSSLWEQYF. As DNA, the CDR3 is TGTGCCAGCAGTTCTCTTTGGGAGCAGTACTTC. The whole variable domain, filled in from reference TRBV28 and TRBJ2-7, reads DVKVTQSSRYLVKRTGEKVFLECVQDMDHENMFWYRQDPGLGLRLIYFSYDVKMKEKGDIPEGYSVSREKKERFSLILESASTNQTSMYLCASSSLWEQYFGPGTRLTVT.

The V gene is TRBV5-6, the J gene TRBJ2-1; 10 positions agree with TRBD1. Germline V gives CDR1 SGHDT, CDR2 YYEEEE. The J segment lost 7 bases and the V segment lost 1 base, leaving 8 bases of the junction unmatched. CDR3 length equals 16 residues. CDR3 sequence reads: CASSLLGQGPENEQFF. CDR3 nucleotides: TGTGCCAGCAGCTTGCTGGGACAGGGGCCAGAGAATGAGCAGTTCTTC.

The chain is built from TRBV3-1 (or the pseudogene TRBV3-2) and TRBJ1-1; the match to TRBD1 covers 10 bases. Germline-derived CDR1 and CDR2 are LGHDT and YNNKEL (reference sequence). V was pared by 4 bases and J by 11 bases, with 4 bases of the junction left unmatched. This CDR3 contains 12 residues. CDR3 in DNA: TGTGCCAGCAGCCGCGGGACAGGGGACGCTTTCTTT. This sequence encodes CASSRGTGDAFF.

The V and J genes are TRBV28 and TRBJ2-7; D might be TRBD2 (7 bases). The CDR3 has 15 amino acids. CDR1 and CDR2 (germline): MDHEN, SYDVKM. V was trimmed by 3 bases and J by 5 bases, leaving 17 bases between them. The CDR3 region is CASSFPGLQGNEQYF. CDR3 nucleotide sequence: TGTGCCAGCAGTTTTCCGGGACTACAGGGCAACGAGCAGTACTTC.

J is TRBJ2-7 and V is TRBV5-1, with 13 bases identical to TRBD2. CDR1 and CDR2 (germline): SGHRS, YFSETQ. V gave up 4 bases and J gave up 6 bases; unmatched junction bases: 10. The CDR3 runs 16 residues. CDR3 DNA sequence: TGCGCCAGCAGCCCCCCGAAACTAGCGGGAGGGCTCGAGCAGTACTTC. Translated: CASSPPKLAGGLEQYF.